Below, one TCR beta chain is given with its context. The data derive from a study of blood T cell repertoires in COVID-19. Study-level background: Collection of acute and convalescent COVID-19 samples took place in the United States, Italy and Spain. The cDNA or gDNA used as material had been derived from T cells, B-cell-depleted T cells, or PBMCs.

TCRdb's copy holds only in-frame clones and misses some; the assay was immunoSEQ multiplex PCR. The repertoire holds about 220,000 clones, around four fifths seen once, with approximately 5.1% in the top ten. The CDR3 extends over 12 amino acids. The V end lost 7 bases, the J end lost 5 bases, and 12 bases lay between the germline ends. This chain links TRBV12-3 or TRBV12-4 with TRBJ2-7; unclear D gene. The TCR was taken from a woman in her sixties who had recovered from COVID-19. Sequenced input: peripheral blood. CDR3 loop: CASTLRVNEQYF. The CDR3 nucleotides are TGTGCCAGCACCCTCCGGGTTAACGAGCAGTACTTC.